What follows are 2 T cell receptor beta chains derived from one specimen sequenced in a study of T cell repertoires in cytomegalovirus infection. TCRdb processed the reads anew with MiXCR; each CDR3 protein has one entry. The table shows around 300,000 distinct CDR3 sequences, with 22% occurring only once. Their antigens are not known. Sequencing used cultured PBMCs, obtained from culture after CMV antigen stimulation. Source of these receptors: a human donor in good health (CMV status not recorded). Some clones in this sample may be carry-over from other donors' samples.

The sample holds many counts of this clonotype. This chain uses TRBV7-2 with TRBJ2-5; TRBD2 matches 12 bases. Germline V gene sequence: CDR1 SGHTA, CDR2 FQGNSA. Trimming took 3 bases from V and 5 from J; bases not matched to a gene: 7. The CDR3 length is 16 residues. The CDR3 reads CASSFLAGGGGETQYF. In DNA, the CDR3 is TGTGCCAGCAGCTTTCTAGCGGGAGGGGGTGGCGAGACCCAGTACTTC. The whole variable domain, filled in from reference TRBV7-2 and TRBJ2-5, reads GAGVSQSPSNKVTEKGKDVELRCDPISGHTALYWYRQSLGQGLEFLIYFQGNSAPDKSGLPSDRFSAERTGGSVSTLTIQRTQQEDSAVYLCASSFLAGGGGETQYFGPGTRLLVL.

This clonotype was seen a few times. This chain connects TRBV5-1 to TRBJ2-7; D is tentatively TRBD1 or TRBD2 (6 bases each). Germline assignment: CDR1 SGHRS and CDR2 YFSETQ. V was trimmed by 0 bases and J by 5 bases, leaving 12 bases between them. The CDR3 has 14 residues. The CDR3, as DNA: TGCGCCAGCAGCTTGGCCGGGGGCCGACACGAGCAGTACTTC. This sequence encodes CASSLAGGRHEQYF. The complete variable domain, with remaining parts taken from reference TRBV5-1 and TRBJ2-7, reads KAGVTQTPRYLIKTRGQQVTLSCSPISGHRSVSWYQQTPGQGLQFLFEYFSETQRNKGNFPGRFSGRQFSNSRSEMNVSTLELGDSALYLCASSLAGGRHEQYFGPGTRLTVT.